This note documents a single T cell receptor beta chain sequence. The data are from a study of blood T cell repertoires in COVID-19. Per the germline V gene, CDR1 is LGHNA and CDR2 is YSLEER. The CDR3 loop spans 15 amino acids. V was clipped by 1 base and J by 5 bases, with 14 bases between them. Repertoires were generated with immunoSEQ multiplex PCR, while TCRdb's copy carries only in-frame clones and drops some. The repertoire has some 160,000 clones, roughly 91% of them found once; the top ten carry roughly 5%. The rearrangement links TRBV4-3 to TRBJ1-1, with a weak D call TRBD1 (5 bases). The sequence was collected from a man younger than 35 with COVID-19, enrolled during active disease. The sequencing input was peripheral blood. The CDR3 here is CASSQVTGVVTEAFF. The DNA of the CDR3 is TGCGCCAGCAGCCAAGTAACGGGGGTGGTGACTGAAGCTTTCTTT.